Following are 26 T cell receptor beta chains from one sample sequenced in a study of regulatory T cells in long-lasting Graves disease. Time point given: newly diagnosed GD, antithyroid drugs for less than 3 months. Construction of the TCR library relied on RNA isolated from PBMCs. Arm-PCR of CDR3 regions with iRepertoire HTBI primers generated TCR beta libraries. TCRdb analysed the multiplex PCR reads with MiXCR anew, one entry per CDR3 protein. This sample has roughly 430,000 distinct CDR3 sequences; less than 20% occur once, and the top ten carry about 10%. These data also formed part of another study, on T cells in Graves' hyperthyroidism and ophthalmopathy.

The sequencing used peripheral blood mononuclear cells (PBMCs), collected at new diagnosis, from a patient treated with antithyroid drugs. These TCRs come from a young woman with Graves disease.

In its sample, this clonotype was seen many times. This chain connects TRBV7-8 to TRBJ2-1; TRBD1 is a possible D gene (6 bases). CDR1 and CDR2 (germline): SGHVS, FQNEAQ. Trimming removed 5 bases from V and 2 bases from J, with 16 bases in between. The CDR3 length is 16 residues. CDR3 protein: CASSPRRDKAYNEQFF. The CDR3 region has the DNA TGTGCCAGCAGCCCCCGACGGGACAAGGCCTACAATGAGCAGTTCTTC. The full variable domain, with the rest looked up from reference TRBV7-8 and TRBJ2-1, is GAGVSQSPRYKVAKRGQDVALRCDPISGHVSLFWYQQALGQGPEFLTYFQNEAQLDKSGLPSDRFFAERPEGSVSTLKIQRTQQEDSAVYLCASSPRRDKAYNEQFFGPGTRLTVL.

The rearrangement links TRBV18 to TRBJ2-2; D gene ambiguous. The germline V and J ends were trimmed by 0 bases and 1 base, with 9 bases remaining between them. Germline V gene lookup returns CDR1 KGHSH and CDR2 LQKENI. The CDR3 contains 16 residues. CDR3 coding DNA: TGTGCCAGCTCACCACCCCAGCTAAAGAACACCGGGGAGCTGTTTTTT. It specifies CASSPPQLKNTGELFF.

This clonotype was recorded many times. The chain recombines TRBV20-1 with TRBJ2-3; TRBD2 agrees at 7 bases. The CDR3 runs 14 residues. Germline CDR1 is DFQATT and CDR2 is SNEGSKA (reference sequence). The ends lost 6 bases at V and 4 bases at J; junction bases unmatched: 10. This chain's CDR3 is CSATGGAGADTQYF. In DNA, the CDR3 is TGCAGTGCCACCGGAGGGGCGGGAGCAGATACGCAGTATTTT.

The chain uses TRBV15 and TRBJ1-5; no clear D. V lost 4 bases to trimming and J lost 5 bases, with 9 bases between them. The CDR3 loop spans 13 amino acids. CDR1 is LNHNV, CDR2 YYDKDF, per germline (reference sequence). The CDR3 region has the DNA TGTGCCACCAGCAAGGACCATTATCAGCCCCAGCATTTT. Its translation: CATSKDHYQPQHF.

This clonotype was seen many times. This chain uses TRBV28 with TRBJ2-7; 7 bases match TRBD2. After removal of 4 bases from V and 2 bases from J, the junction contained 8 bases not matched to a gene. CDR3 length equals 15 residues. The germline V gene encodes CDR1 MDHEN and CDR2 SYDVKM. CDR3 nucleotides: TGTGCCAGCAGTTCCGCAGCCGGACTAGCCTACGAGCAGTACTTC. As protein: CASSSAAGLAYEQYF.

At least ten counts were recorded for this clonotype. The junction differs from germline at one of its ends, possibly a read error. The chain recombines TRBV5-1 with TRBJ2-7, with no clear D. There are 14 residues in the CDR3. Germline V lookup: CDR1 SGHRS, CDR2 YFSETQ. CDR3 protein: CASSPSASSYEQYF. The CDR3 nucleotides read TGTGCCAGCAGCCCAAGCGCGAGCTCCTACGAGCAGTACTTC.

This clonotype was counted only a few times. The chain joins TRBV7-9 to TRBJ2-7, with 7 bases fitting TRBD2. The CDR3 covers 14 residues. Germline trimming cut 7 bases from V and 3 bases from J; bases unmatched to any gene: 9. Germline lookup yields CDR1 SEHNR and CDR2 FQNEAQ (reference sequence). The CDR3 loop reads CASTEGRGSYEQYF. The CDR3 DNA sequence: TGTGCCAGCACCGAGGGGAGGGGTAGCTACGAGCAGTACTTC. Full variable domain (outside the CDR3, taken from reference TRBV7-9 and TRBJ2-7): DTGVSQNPRHKITKRGQNVTFRCDPISEHNRLYWYRQTLGQGPEFLTYFQNEAQLEKSRLLSDRFSAERPKGSFSTLEIQRTEQGDSAMYLCASTEGRGSYEQYFGPGTRLTVT.

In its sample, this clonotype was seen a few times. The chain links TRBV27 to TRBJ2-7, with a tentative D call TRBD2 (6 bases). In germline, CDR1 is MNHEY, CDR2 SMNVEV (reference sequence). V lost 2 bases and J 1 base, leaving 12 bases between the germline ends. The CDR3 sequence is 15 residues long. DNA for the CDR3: TGTGCCAGCAGTTTAAACCCGGGAGTTTCCTACGAGCAGTACTTC. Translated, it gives CASSLNPGVSYEQYF.

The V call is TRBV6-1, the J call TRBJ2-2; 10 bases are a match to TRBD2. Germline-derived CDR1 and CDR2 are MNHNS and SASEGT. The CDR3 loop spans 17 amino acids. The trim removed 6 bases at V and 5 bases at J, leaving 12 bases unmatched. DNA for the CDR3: TGTGCCAGCAGATTCAGCGGGAGGGCCCGAGGAACCGGGGAGCTGTTTTTT. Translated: CASRFSGRARGTGELFF.

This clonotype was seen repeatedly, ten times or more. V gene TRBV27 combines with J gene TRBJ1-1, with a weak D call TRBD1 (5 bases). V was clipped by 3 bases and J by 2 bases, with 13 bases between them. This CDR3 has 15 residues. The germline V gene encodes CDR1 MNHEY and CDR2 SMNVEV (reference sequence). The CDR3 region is CASSFFGTANTEAFF. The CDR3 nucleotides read TGTGCCAGCAGTTTCTTCGGGACGGCTAACACTGAAGCTTTCTTT.

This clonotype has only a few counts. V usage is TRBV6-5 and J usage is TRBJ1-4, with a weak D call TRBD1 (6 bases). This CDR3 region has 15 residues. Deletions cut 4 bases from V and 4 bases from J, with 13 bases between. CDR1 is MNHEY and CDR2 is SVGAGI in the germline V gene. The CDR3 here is CASSFNREFNEKLFF. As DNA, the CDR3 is TGTGCCAGCAGTTTTAACAGGGAGTTTAATGAAAAACTGTTTTTT.

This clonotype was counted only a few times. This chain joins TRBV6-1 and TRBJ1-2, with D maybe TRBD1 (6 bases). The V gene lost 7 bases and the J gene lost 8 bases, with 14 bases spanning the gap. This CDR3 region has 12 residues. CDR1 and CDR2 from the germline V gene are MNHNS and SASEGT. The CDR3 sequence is CASTVNREGYTF. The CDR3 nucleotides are TGTGCCAGCACCGTTAACAGGGAAGGCTACACCTTC.

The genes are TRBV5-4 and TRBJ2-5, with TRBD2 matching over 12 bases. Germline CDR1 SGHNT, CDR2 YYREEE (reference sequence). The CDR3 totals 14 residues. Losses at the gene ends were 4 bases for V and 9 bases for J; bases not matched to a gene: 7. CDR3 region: CASSPQTSGRSQYF. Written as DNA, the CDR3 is TGTGCCAGCAGCCCCCAGACTAGCGGGAGATCCCAGTACTTC.

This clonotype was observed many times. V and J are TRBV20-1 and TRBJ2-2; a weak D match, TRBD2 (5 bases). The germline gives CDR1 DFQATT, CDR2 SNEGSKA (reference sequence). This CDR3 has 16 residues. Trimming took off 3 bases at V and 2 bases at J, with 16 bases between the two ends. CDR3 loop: CSARKGEKLNTGELFF. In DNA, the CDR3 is TGCAGTGCTAGGAAGGGAGAAAAACTTAACACCGGGGAGCTGTTTTTT.

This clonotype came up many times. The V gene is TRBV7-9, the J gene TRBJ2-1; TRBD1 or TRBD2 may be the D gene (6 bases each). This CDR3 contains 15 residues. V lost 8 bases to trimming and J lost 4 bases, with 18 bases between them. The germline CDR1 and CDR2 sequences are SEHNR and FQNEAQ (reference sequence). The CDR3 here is CASRRGVQGYNEQFF. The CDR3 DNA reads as TGTGCCAGCCGGAGGGGGGTTCAGGGGTACAATGAGCAGTTCTTC.

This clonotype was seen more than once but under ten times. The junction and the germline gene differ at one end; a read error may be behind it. CDR3 DNA: TGTGCCAGCAGCTTATTCGGGACCGAAAAAAACATTCGGTACTTC. Protein product: CASSLFGTEKNIRYF. The chain combines TRBV7-2 with TRBJ2-4; possibly TRBD1 or TRBD2 for D (5 bases each). The V gene's germline CDR1 is SGHTA and CDR2 FQGNSA. The CDR3 runs 15 residues. The complete variable domain, with remaining parts taken from reference TRBV7-2 and TRBJ2-4, reads GAGVSQSPSNKVTEKGKDVELRCDPISGHTALYWYRQSLGQGLEFLIYFQGNSAPDKSGLPSDRFSAERTGGSVSTLTIQRTQQEDSAVYLCASSLFGTEKNIRYFGAGTRLSVL.

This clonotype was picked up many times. CDR3 residues: CASSRAWTSLAEQYF. Written as DNA, the CDR3 is TGTGCCAGCAGCCGTGCCTGGACTAGTTTGGCGGAGCAGTACTTC. The chain employs TRBV7-6 and TRBJ2-7; 7 bases line up with TRBD2. J was trimmed by 7 bases and V by 5 bases; bases with no gene match: 14. Germline V gene data show CDR1 as SGHVS and CDR2 as FNYEAQ. The CDR3 contains 15 residues.

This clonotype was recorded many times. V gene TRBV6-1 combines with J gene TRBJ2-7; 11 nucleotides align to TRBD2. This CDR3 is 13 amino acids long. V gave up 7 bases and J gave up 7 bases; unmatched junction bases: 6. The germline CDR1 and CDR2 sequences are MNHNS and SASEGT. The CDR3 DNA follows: TGTGCCAGCAAGACTAGCGGGACCGTGGAGCAGTACTTC. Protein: CASKTSGTVEQYF.

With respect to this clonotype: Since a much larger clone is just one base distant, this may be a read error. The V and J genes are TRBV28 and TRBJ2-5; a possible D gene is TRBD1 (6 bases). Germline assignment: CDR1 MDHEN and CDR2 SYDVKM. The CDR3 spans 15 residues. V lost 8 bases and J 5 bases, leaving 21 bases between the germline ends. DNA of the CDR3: TGTGCCAGCGGTAGTAACAGGGTCCAAAGGGAGACCCAGTACTTC. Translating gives CASGSNRVQRETQYF.

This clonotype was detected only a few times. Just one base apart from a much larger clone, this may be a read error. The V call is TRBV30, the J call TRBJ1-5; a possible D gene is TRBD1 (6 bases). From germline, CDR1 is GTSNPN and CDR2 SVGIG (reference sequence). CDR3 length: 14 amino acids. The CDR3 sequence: CAWSPPRGYQPRHF. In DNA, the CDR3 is TGTGCCTGGAGTCCCCCCAGGGGCTATCAGCCCCGGCATTTT.

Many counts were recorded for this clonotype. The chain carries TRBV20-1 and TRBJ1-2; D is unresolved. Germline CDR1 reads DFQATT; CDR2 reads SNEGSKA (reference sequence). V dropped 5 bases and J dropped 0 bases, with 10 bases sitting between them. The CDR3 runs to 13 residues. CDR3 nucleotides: TGCAGTGCTGTTACAGATACTAACTATGGCTACACCTTC. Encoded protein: CSAVTDTNYGYTF.

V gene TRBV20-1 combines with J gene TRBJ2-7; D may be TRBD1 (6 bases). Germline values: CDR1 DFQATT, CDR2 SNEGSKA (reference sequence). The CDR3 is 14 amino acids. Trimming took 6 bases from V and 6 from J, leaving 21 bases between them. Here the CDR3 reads CSADPQSRGTEQYF. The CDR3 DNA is TGCAGTGCAGACCCCCAAAGCAGGGGTACCGAGCAGTACTTC.

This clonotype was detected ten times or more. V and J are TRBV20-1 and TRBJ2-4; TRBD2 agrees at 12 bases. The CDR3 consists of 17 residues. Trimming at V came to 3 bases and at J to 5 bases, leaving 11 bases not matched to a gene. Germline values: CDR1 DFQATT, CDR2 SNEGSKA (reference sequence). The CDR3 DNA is TGCAGTGCTAGCTCCCGACTAGCGGGAGTTTTCCAAAACATTCAGTACTTC. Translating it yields CSASSRLAGVFQNIQYF.

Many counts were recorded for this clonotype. CDR3 coding DNA: TGTGCCAGCAGTTGGGACCGTTACTATGGCTACACCTTC. Its translation is CASSWDRYYGYTF. The chain links TRBV12-3 or TRBV12-4 to TRBJ1-2; the D gene is possibly TRBD1 (5 bases). V was pared by 4 bases and J by 3 bases, with 9 bases between. This CDR3 has 13 amino acids.

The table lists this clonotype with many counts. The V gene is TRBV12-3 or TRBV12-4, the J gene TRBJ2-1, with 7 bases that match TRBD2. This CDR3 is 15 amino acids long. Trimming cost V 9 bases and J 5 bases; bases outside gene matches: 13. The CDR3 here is CASNTDSGQDNEQFF. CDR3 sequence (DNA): TGTGCCAGTAATACTGATAGCGGGCAAGACAATGAGCAGTTCTTC.

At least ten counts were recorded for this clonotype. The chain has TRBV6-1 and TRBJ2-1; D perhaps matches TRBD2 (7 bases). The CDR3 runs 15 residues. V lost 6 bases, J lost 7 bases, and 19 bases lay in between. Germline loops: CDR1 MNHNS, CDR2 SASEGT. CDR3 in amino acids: CASSRRLAQGNEQFF. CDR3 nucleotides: TGTGCCAGCAGCAGACGACTAGCCCAGGGGAATGAGCAGTTCTTC.